This T cell receptor beta chain emerged from a study of shared clonotypes between healthy human individuals. This CDR3 comprises 16 residues. V was clipped by 5 bases and J by 2 bases, with 19 bases between them. The germline CDR1 and CDR2 sequences are SGHRS and YFSETQ. Assay used: immunoSEQ multiplex PCR; TCRdb lists only in-frame clones, some missing. The table lists some 450,000 clones, more than 70% of them singletons. This chain links TRBV5-1 with TRBJ1-2; TRBD1 is a possible D gene (6 bases). The source is a woman aged 40-49 years in good health. Some clones in this sample may be carry-over from other donors' samples. The sequencing sample was made of PBMCs. CDR3 loop: CASRSNPLGGNYGYTF. In DNA form, the CDR3 reads TGCGCCAGCAGGTCAAATCCCCTAGGGGGGAACTATGGCTACACCTTC. The complete variable domain, with remaining parts taken from reference TRBV5-1 and TRBJ1-2, reads KAGVTQTPRYLIKTRGQQVTLSCSPISGHRSVSWYQQTPGQGLQFLFEYFSETQRNKGNFPGRFSGRQFSNSRSEMNVSTLELGDSALYLCASRSNPLGGNYGYTFGSGTRLTVV.